Detailed here is one T cell receptor (beta chain). Method: immunoSEQ multiplex PCR; TCRdb's copy keeps in-frame clones and lacks some. The data contain around 30,000 clones, around 89% of them singletons. The CDR3 contains 16 residues. Germline-derived CDR1 and CDR2 are LGHDT and YNNKEL (reference sequence). The V end lost 0 bases, the J end lost 4 bases, and 15 bases lay between the germline ends. This sample was taken from a study of blood T cell repertoires in COVID-19. The specimen sequenced was peripheral blood. The genes are TRBV3-1 (or the pseudogene TRBV3-2) and TRBJ1-2, with D possibly TRBD1 on 6 matching bases. The TCR was taken from a man aged 60-69 years with active COVID-19. CDR3 loop: CASSQDYRVGSYGYTF. In nucleotides, the CDR3 is TGTGCCAGCAGCCAAGATTACAGGGTTGGGAGCTATGGCTACACCTTC.